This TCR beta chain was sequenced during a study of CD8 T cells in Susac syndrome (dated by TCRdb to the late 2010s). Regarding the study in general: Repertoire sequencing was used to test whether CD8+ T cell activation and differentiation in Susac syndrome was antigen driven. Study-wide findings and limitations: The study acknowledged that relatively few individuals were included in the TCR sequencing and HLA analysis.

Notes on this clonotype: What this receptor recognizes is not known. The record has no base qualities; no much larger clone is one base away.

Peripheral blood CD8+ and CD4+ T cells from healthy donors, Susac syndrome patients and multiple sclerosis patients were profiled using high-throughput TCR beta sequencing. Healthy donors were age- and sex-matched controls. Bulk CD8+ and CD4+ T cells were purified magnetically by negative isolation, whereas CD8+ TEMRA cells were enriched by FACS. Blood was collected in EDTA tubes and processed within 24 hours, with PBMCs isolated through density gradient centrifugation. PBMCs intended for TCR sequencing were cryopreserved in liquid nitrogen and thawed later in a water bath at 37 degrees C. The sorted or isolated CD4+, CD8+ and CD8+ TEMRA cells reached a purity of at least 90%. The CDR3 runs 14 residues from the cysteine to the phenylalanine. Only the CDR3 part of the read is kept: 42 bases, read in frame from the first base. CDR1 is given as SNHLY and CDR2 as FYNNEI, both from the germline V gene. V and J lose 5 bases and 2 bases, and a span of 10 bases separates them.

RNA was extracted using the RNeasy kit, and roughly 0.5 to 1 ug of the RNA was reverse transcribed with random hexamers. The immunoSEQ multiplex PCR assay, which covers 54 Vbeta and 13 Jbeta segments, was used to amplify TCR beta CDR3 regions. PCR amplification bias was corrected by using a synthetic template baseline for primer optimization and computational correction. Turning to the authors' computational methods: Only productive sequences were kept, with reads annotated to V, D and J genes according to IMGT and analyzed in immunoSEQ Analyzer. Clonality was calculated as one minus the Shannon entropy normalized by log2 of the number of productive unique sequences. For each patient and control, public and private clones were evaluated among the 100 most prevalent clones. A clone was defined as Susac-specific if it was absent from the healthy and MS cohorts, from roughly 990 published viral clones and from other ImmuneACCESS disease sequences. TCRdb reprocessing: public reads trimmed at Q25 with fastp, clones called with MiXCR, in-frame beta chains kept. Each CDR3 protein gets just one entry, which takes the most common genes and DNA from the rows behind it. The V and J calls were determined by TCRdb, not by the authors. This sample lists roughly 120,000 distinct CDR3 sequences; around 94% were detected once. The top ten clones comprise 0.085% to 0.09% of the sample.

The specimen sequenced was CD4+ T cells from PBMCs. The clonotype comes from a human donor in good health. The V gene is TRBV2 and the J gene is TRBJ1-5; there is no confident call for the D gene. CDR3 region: CASSRISGNQPQHF. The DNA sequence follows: TGTGCCAGCAGTCGAATCTCGGGCAATCAGCCCCAGCATTTT.